A single sample is the source of the 10 T cell receptor beta chains below, sequenced in a study of response to subunit inactivated influenza vaccine. TCRdb recomputed calls from the RT-PCR reads with MiXCR, one row per CDR3 protein. The data contain hundreds of thousands of distinct CDR3 sequences, over 11% of them seen just once; the ten biggest clones take up less than 7%. The material was PBMCs from blood, obtained approximately 15 days before vaccination. All receptors derive from a man aged 50 or older who received an inactivated influenza vaccine.

This clonotype was recorded a few times. The V and J genes are TRBV28 and TRBJ1-4; D not certain. The germline CDR1 and CDR2 sequences are MDHEN and SYDVKM. CDR3 size: 16 residues. Trimming shortened V by 5 bases and J by 2 bases, and 15 bases separated the two germline ends. CDR3 in amino acids: CASSPPPRRTNEKLFF. The CDR3 DNA reads as TGTGCCAGCAGTCCCCCTCCACGGAGGACTAATGAAAAACTGTTTTTT.

The chain has TRBV7-2 and TRBJ2-3; 9 bases agree with TRBD2. With 1 base clipped from V and 5 bases from J, the junction kept 7 bases outside the gene matches. This CDR3 region has 16 residues. Germline V lookup: CDR1 SGHTA, CDR2 FQGNSA. CDR3 DNA sequence: TGTGCCAGCAGCTTAGTGGGCGGGGGGGCAATAGATACGCAGTATTTT. This codes for CASSLVGGGAIDTQYF.

The rearrangement uses TRBV4-3 and TRBJ2-7; TRBD1 agrees at 8 bases. This CDR3 comprises 15 residues. The V gene's germline CDR1 is LGHNA and CDR2 YSLEER. Trimming removed 4 bases from V and 3 bases from J; junction bases left unmatched: 8. The CDR3 sequence is CASSPFSGQVYEQYF. The CDR3 DNA is TGCGCCAGCAGCCCATTCTCGGGACAGGTCTACGAGCAGTACTTC.

The chain recombines TRBV19 with TRBJ2-3, with 16 bases aligning to TRBD2. V lost 3 bases, J lost 14 bases, and 8 bases stayed unmatched. The CDR3 is made up of 15 amino acids. Germline CDR1 reads LNHDA; CDR2 reads SQIVND (reference sequence). This chain's CDR3 is CASSMGLAGGPAPYF. The CDR3 DNA reads TGTGCCAGTAGTATGGGACTAGCGGGGGGGCCCGCCCCGTATTTT.

This clonotype was seen a handful of times. This chain links TRBV11-2 with TRBJ1-3, with D uncertain. This CDR3 region has 14 residues. The germline V gene has CDR1 SGHAT and CDR2 FQNNGV. The V end was cut by 5 bases, the J end by 0 bases, with 8 bases between. The CDR3 sequence is CASSPQNSGNTIYF. The CDR3 DNA is TGTGCCAGCAGCCCACAGAACTCTGGAAACACCATATATTTT.

The genes are TRBV20-1 and TRBJ1-1; D is perhaps TRBD1 (6 bases). Trimming pared 6 bases from V and 1 base from J, leaving 12 bases between. Per germline, CDR1 DFQATT and CDR2 SNEGSKA (reference sequence). The CDR3 runs 13 residues. CDR3 residues: CSAHRAGNTEAFF. The CDR3 region has the DNA TGCAGTGCGCACAGGGCGGGGAACACTGAAGCTTTCTTT.

At least ten counts were recorded for this clonotype. The rearrangement uses TRBV20-1 and TRBJ2-7, with unresolved D. The germline CDR1 and CDR2 sequences are DFQATT and SNEGSKA (reference sequence). The CDR3 is 14 residues long. V lost 2 bases and J lost 9, with 20 bases in between. CDR3 residues: CSARRTRSTSWQYF. The CDR3 DNA is TGCAGTGCTAGACGAACCCGTTCTACGAGCTGGCAGTACTTC.

This clonotype was seen only a few times. The V gene is TRBV28, the J gene TRBJ2-7; D is unresolved. CDR3 length: 14 residues. Trimming shortened V by 3 bases and J by 2 bases, and 11 bases separated the two germline ends. Germline CDR1 reads MDHEN; CDR2 reads SYDVKM. CDR3 loop: CASSFLSGAYEQYF. The CDR3 nucleotides are TGTGCCAGCAGTTTTCTTTCAGGCGCCTACGAGCAGTACTTC.

The chain uses TRBV20-1 and TRBJ2-5, with D uncertain. The CDR3 has 11 residues. V gave up 4 bases and J gave up 9 bases, with 12 bases separating them. CDR1 is DFQATT and CDR2 is SNEGSKA in the germline V gene (reference sequence). CDR3 nucleotides: TGCAGTGCTATATTCCCGGCGGCCCAGTACTTC. It translates to CSAIFPAAQYF.

The CDR3 sequence is CASSFRGGVNEQYF. CDR3 bases: TGTGCCAGCAGTTTCCGGGGGGGCGTCAACGAGCAGTACTTC. V usage is TRBV12-3 or TRBV12-4 and J usage is TRBJ2-7, with TRBD2 identical over 8 bases. V lost 3 bases to trimming and J lost 5 bases; unmatched junction nucleotides: 6. This CDR3 is 14 amino acids long.